Below, 21 T cell receptor beta chains from the same sample are listed, as sequenced in a study of blood T cell repertoires in COVID-19. The repertoire was sequenced with immunoSEQ multiplex PCR; TCRdb's copy has only in-frame clones and lacks some. The table has about 240,000 clones, about 85% seen once. The sequencing input was peripheral blood. The receptors stem from a man aged 30 to 39 who had recovered from COVID-19.

The chain couples TRBV9 to TRBJ1-6, with 8 bases aligning to TRBD1. The germline gives CDR1 SGDLS, CDR2 YYNGEE. The CDR3 consists of 15 residues. Trimming took 2 bases from V and 7 from J; bases not matched to a gene: 5. The CDR3 here is CASSVSGQENSPLHF. The CDR3 coding sequence is TGTGCCAGCAGCGTGTCGGGACAGGAGAATTCACCCCTCCACTTT.

The gene calls are TRBV6-5 and TRBJ2-7, with 8 bases fitting TRBD2. J lost 5 bases, V lost 6 bases, and 6 bases had no gene match. Germline V gene sequence: CDR1 MNHEY, CDR2 SVGAGI. This CDR3 spans 13 amino acids. CDR3 protein: CASRPGLDDEQYF. In DNA form, the CDR3 reads TGTGCCAGCAGACCGGGACTAGACGACGAGCAGTACTTC.

The chain links TRBV7-2 to TRBJ2-7; 11 positions agree with TRBD1. With 0 bases clipped from V and 3 bases from J, the junction kept 1 base outside the gene matches. Per the germline V gene, CDR1 is SGHTA and CDR2 is FQGNSA. The CDR3 sequence is 15 residues long. The CDR3 sequence is CASSLAGQGVYEQYV. CDR3 nucleotides: TGTGCCAGCAGCTTAGCGGGACAGGGGGTCTACGAGCAGTACGTC.

The chain is built from TRBV18 and TRBJ1-1, with TRBD1 matching over 7 bases. The CDR3 runs to 14 residues. V was pared by 4 bases and J by 6 bases, with 8 bases of the junction left unmatched. CDR1 is KGHSH and CDR2 is LQKENI in the germline V gene. CDR3 bases: TGTGCCAGCTCACAAATGACAGGGAGTTCTGAAGCTTTCTTT. Protein sequence: CASSQMTGSSEAFF.

The rearrangement joins TRBV11-2 to TRBJ2-7, with 9 nucleotides matching TRBD2. V lost 1 base and J lost 3; bases outside the gene matches: 4. The germline CDR1 and CDR2 sequences are SGHAT and FQNNGV. The CDR3 totals 15 residues. CDR3: CASSLASGAHYEQYV. The CDR3 DNA reads as TGTGCCAGCAGCTTAGCTAGCGGGGCCCACTACGAGCAGTACGTC.

The chain is built from TRBV18 and TRBJ2-7, with TRBD1 matching 8 bases. V shed 5 bases and J 1 base; nucleotides not matched to a gene: 4. Germline CDR1 and CDR2: KGHSH and LQKENI. The CDR3 is made up of 14 amino acids. CDR3 nucleotides: TGTGCCAGCTCAGACAGGGGTTGGTCCTACGAGCAGTACTTC. Its protein product is CASSDRGWSYEQYF. The full variable domain, with the rest looked up from reference TRBV18 and TRBJ2-7, is NAGVMQNPRHLVRRRGQEARLRCSPMKGHSHVYWYRQLPEEGLKFMVYLQKENIIDESGMPKERFSAEFPKEGPSILRIQQVVRGDSAAYFCASSDRGWSYEQYFGPGTRLTVT.

The V gene is TRBV6-4, the J gene TRBJ2-3; 11 positions match TRBD2. CDR3 length: 15 amino acids. The V gene's germline CDR1 is MRHNA and CDR2 SNTAGT. The junction had 6 bases not matched to a gene; V was cut back by 6 bases and J by 4 bases. The CDR3 DNA follows: TGTGCCAGCAGACGACTAGCGGGGTCCTCAGATACGCAGTATTTT. Translation: CASRRLAGSSDTQYF.

This chain connects TRBV6-5 to TRBJ2-3; the match to TRBD1 covers 9 bases. The J segment lost 3 bases and the V segment lost 11 bases, leaving 6 bases of the junction unmatched. The CDR3 consists of 13 residues. The V gene's germline CDR1 is MNHEY and CDR2 SVGAGI. CDR3 nucleotides: TGTGCCGGCCGGGACAGGGTAACAGATACGCAGTATTTT. Its protein product is CAGRDRVTDTQYF.

This chain uses TRBV6-5 with TRBJ2-5, with D tentatively TRBD1 (6 bases). The germline V and J ends were trimmed by 4 bases and 5 bases, with 8 bases remaining between them. CDR1 is MNHEY, CDR2 SVGAGI, per germline. The CDR3 spans 12 residues. Written as DNA, the CDR3 is TGTGCCAGCAGTTCCCAGGGGGAGACCCAGTACTTC. Amino acid sequence: CASSSQGETQYF.

The rearrangement links TRBV27 to TRBJ2-5, with D perhaps matching TRBD2 (6 bases). The CDR3 is 14 amino acids. V shed 5 bases and J shed 3 bases, with 13 bases lying between them. The germline V gene has CDR1 MNHEY and CDR2 SMNVEV (reference sequence). The CDR3 here is CASSRSGREETQYF. The CDR3 DNA is TGTGCCAGCAGTCGATCCGGGAGAGAAGAGACCCAGTACTTC.

The chain employs TRBV28 and TRBJ1-5; D possibly corresponds to TRBD1 (5 bases). The CDR3 length is 15 residues. Germline loops: CDR1 MDHEN, CDR2 SYDVKM. V was pared by 6 bases and J by 4 bases, with 16 bases between. The CDR3 here is CASRGGAGPNQPQHF. CDR3 bases: TGTGCCAGCAGGGGAGGGGCAGGGCCTAATCAGCCCCAGCATTTT.

V is TRBV6-1 and J is TRBJ1-5; possible D gene TRBD1, 5 bases. V was trimmed by 0 bases and J by 9 bases, leaving 15 bases between them. Germline values: CDR1 MNHNS, CDR2 SASEGT. The CDR3 has 15 amino acids. The CDR3 nucleotides are TGTGCCAGCAGTGAAGCCCGCCAGGGCTTTGGGCCCCAGCATTTT. Its protein is CASSEARQGFGPQHF.

The chain is built from TRBV4-1 and TRBJ1-5; 10 positions agree with TRBD1. Germline lookup yields CDR1 MGHRA and CDR2 YSYEKL. The CDR3 is 15 amino acids. J lost 6 bases, V lost 3 bases, and 5 bases had no gene match. The CDR3 protein is CASSQGQGIGQPQHF. CDR3 bases: TGCGCCAGCAGCCAGGGACAGGGGATAGGTCAGCCCCAGCATTTT.

The rearrangement joins TRBV21-1 to TRBJ2-1; the table's D gene call, TRBD1, was not cross checked with the DNA. TRBV21-1 has pseudogene status. This CDR3 has 17 residues. The CDR3 protein is CASSRPVRQGLVNEQFF. CDR3 DNA: TGTGCCAGCAGCAGGCCGGTAAGACAGGGTTTGGTCAATGAGCAGTTCTTC.

The chain links TRBV10-3 to TRBJ2-2, with TRBD1 matching over 8 bases. The CDR3 is 18 amino acids. Germline values: CDR1 ENHRY, CDR2 SYGVKD. The V segment lost 4 bases and the J segment 5 bases; nucleotides outside the gene matches: 15. CDR3 in amino acids: CAISGPKVTGEITGELFF. The CDR3 DNA is TGTGCCATCAGTGGCCCCAAGGTGACAGGGGAAATTACCGGGGAGCTGTTTTTT.

The rearrangement uses TRBV4-1 and TRBJ1-2, with 7 bases that match TRBD1. Trimming removed 1 base from V and 4 bases from J; junction bases left unmatched: 3. The CDR3 loop spans 14 amino acids. Looked up from germline, CDR1 is MGHRA and CDR2 is YSYEKL. In DNA form, the CDR3 reads TGCGCCAGCAGCCAAGGACAGGGCAGCTATGGCTACACCTTC. It codes for CASSQGQGSYGYTF.

The J gene is TRBJ2-7, the V gene TRBV10-1, with TRBD2 matching 7 bases. CDR1 and CDR2 (germline): WNHNN, SYGVQD (reference sequence). CDR3 length: 14 residues. The V gene end was trimmed by 4 bases and the J gene end by 2 bases; junction bases not matched to a gene: 5. The CDR3 nucleotides are TGCGCCAGCAGTGTAGCGGGTCCTCCCTACGAGCAGTACTTC. Translation: CASSVAGPPYEQYF.

The chain employs TRBV5-1 and TRBJ2-5, with D tentatively TRBD1 (5 bases). V was shortened by 3 bases and J by 2 bases, with 14 bases between the two germline ends. The CDR3 runs 15 residues. CDR1 is SGHRS, CDR2 YFSETQ, per germline. CDR3 coding DNA: TGCGCCAGCAGCTGGCAGGGAACAAATCAAGAGACCCAGTACTTC. It yields the protein CASSWQGTNQETQYF.

The J gene is TRBJ2-5, the V gene TRBV4-2; TRBD2 agrees at 8 bases. Unmatched junction bases numbered 16, after V lost 1 base and J lost 9 bases. This CDR3 has 17 amino acids. Germline lookup yields CDR1 LGHNA and CDR2 YNFKEQ. CDR3: CASSQVASGGPLFAQYF. The CDR3 bases are TGTGCCAGCAGCCAAGTAGCCAGCGGGGGCCCCCTGTTCGCCCAGTACTTC.

The gene calls are TRBV28 and TRBJ1-5, with D possibly being TRBD1 (6 bases). The germline V gene encodes CDR1 MDHEN and CDR2 SYDVKM. CDR3 size: 14 residues. V was cut by 5 bases and J by 7 bases, with 15 bases left in between. CDR3 in DNA: TGTGCCAGCAGTAGCGGGACACTGATACAGCCCCAGCATTTT. Its protein is CASSSGTLIQPQHF.

The V gene is TRBV12-3 or TRBV12-4, the J gene TRBJ2-5; 7 nucleotides match TRBD1. J lost 5 bases, V lost 6 bases, and 3 bases had no gene match. The CDR3 spans 12 residues. CDR3 nucleotide sequence: TGTGCCAGCAGGACAGGGTCTGAGACCCAGTACTTC. It codes for CASRTGSETQYF.